These T cell receptor beta chains were read from a single sample in a study of regulatory and conventional T cells in RAG deficiency. The data were produced by immunoSEQ multiplex PCR, yet TCRdb's version contains in-frame clones alone and is incomplete. The repertoire includes under 25,000 clones, 95% to 97% of them detected once, and around 1.2% sits in the top ten. Another study also made use of these data, one on regulatory T cells.

The sample consisted of CD25- CD4+ T cells sorted from blood. The receptors shown here come from a human donor in good health. Both conserved end residues are part of each CDR3.

J: TRBJ1-1; V: TRBV18; CDR3: CASSLGQSNTEAFF
J: TRBJ2-1; V: TRBV5-6; CDR3: CASSSDRGPNNEQFF
J: TRBJ1-3; V: TRBV5-5; CDR3: CASSSVTGGRGNTIYF
J: TRBJ2-2; V: TRBV7-3; CDR3: CASSSQQFATGELFF
J: TRBJ1-2; V: TRBV2; CDR3: CASSETGFNYGYTF
J: TRBJ1-6; V: TRBV5-1; CDR3: CASSRDPGGNNSPLHF
J: TRBJ1-1; V: TRBV2; CDR3: CASRREVGTEAFF
J: TRBJ2-5; V: TRBV30; CDR3: CACTGVRETQYF
J: TRBJ2-5; V: TRBV10-1; CDR3: CASSEGRGQETQYF
J: TRBJ1-4; V: TRBV4-1; CDR3: CASSQETGAAEKLFF
J: TRBJ2-2; V: TRBV5-1; CDR3: CASSLSDFINGGELFF
J: TRBJ1-6; V: TRBV7-8; CDR3: CASALGSSYNSPLHF
J: TRBJ1-1; V: TRBV27; CDR3: CASSLGWRGTEAFF
J: TRBJ2-3; V: TRBV11-2; CDR3: CASSLASGGASDTQYF
J: TRBJ1-4; V: TRBV5-1; CDR3: CASSSQGAEEKLFF
J: TRBJ2-7; V: TRBV9; CDR3: CASTPHMTSGSYEQYF
J: TRBJ2-2; V: TRBV5-1; CDR3: CASSRRDRVGSGELFF
J: TRBJ2-5; V: TRBV15; CDR3: CATSRSGSAGETQYF
J: TRBJ1-5; V: TRBV5-6; CDR3: CASSFGGVRYQPQHF
J: TRBJ1-5; V: TRBV18; CDR3: CASSPDRGNQPQHF
J: TRBJ2-7; V: TRBV5-1; CDR3: CASSPLQGSYEQYF
J: TRBJ1-3; V: TRBV19; CDR3: CASSTLGVLSGNTIYF
J: TRBJ2-1; V: TRBV29-1; CDR3: CSAGQGYNEQFF
J: TRBJ2-5; V: TRBV4-2; CDR3: CASSQNPSRDTQETQYF
J: TRBJ2-1; V: TRBV6-1; CDR3: CASSPRTSYNEQFF
J: TRBJ1-5; V: TRBV6-5; CDR3: CASSSTGGLGNQPQHF
J: TRBJ2-1; V: TRBV7-3; CDR3: CASSSTGLSYNEQFF
J: TRBJ2-3; V: TRBV5-1; CDR3: CASSPPWPSTDTQYF
J: TRBJ2-2; V: TRBV5-1; CDR3: CASSNPSYTGELFF
J: TRBJ1-1; V: TRBV18; CDR3: CASSLGVMNTEAFF
J: TRBJ2-3; V: TRBV9; CDR3: CASSASADTQYF
J: TRBJ1-3; V: TRBV19; CDR3: CASSIKTPQQGVSGNTIYF
J: TRBJ1-2; V: TRBV6-5; CDR3: CASSYSYRAGGYTF
J: TRBJ1-3; V: TRBV5-4; CDR3: CASSLIGSSGNTIYF
J: TRBJ2-1; V: TRBV7-3; CDR3: CASSLYVGHEQFF
J: TRBJ2-5; V: TRBV7-9; CDR3: CASSSLTRGRTETQYF
J: TRBJ2-1; V: TRBV7-3; CDR3: CASTSGTGVSNEQFF
J: TRBJ2-7; V: TRBV11-2; CDR3: CASSLQGYEQYF
J: TRBJ1-2; V: TRBV7-2; CDR3: CASSLAPGTGDKNYGYTF
J: TRBJ2-7; V: TRBV5-1; CDR3: CASSRGAGGGEEQYF
J: TRBJ1-4; V: TRBV6-1; CDR3: CASRGWGPDEKLFF
J: TRBJ1-4; V: TRBV6-1; CDR3: CASEDRGYGEKLFF
J: TRBJ1-1; V: TRBV9; CDR3: CASSRLQGNFGTEAFF
J: TRBJ1-1; V: TRBV9; CDR3: CASSARTENTEAFF
J: TRBJ2-5; V: TRBV9; CDR3: CASSADLQETQYF
J: TRBJ2-7; V: TRBV5-1; CDR3: CASSLHSNEGEQYF
J: TRBJ1-3; V: TRBV10-3; CDR3: CAISEILGASGNTIYF
J: TRBJ2-5; V: TRBV7-9; CDR3: CASSALQGLETQYF
J: TRBJ1-1; V: TRBV6-1; CDR3: CASSDSQGATEAFF
J: TRBJ1-4; V: TRBV9; CDR3: CASSVGSGREKLFF